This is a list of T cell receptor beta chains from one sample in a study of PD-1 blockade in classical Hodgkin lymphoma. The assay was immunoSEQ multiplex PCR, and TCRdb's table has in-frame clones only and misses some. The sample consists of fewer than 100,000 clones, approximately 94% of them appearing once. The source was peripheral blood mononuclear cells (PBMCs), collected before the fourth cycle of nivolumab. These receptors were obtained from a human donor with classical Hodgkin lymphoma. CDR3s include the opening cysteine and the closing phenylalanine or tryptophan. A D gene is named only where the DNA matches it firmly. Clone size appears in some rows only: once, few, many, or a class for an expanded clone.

CDR3 protein: CASSDWAGGDTGELFF
CDR3 DNA: TGTGCCAGCAGTGATTGGGCAGGGGGCGACACCGGGGAGCTGTTTTTT
clone size: once
J gene: TRBJ2-2
D gene: TRBD1
V gene: TRBV6-1

CDR3 protein: CASSLVVGGRQPYGYTF
CDR3 DNA: TGTGCCAGCAGCTTAGTCGTCGGGGGACGACAACCTTATGGCTACACCTTC
clone size: .
J gene: TRBJ1-2
D gene: .
V gene: TRBV7-9

CDR3 protein: CASSQAIYYEQYF
CDR3 DNA: TGCGCCAGCAGCCAAGCTATATACTACGAGCAGTACTTC
clone size: .
J gene: TRBJ2-7
D gene: .
V gene: TRBV4-1

CDR3 protein: CAWTRGDRVVYEQYF
CDR3 DNA: TGTGCCTGGACTAGGGGGGACAGGGTGGTCTACGAGCAGTACTTC
clone size: .
J gene: TRBJ2-7
D gene: TRBD1
V gene: TRBV30

CDR3 protein: CASSPIGVSGDNEQFF
CDR3 DNA: TGTGCCAGCAGTCCGATAGGGGTTAGCGGTGACAATGAGCAGTTCTTC
clone size: .
J gene: TRBJ2-1
D gene: .
V gene: TRBV5-8

CDR3 protein: CASSLGVRDRSNQPQHF
CDR3 DNA: TGTGCCAGCAGCTTAGGCGTGCGGGACAGGAGCAATCAGCCCCAGCATTTT
clone size: .
J gene: TRBJ1-5
D gene: TRBD1
V gene: TRBV11-2

CDR3 protein: CASSTRQALYGYTF
CDR3 DNA: TGTGCCAGCAGCACCCGACAGGCTCTCTATGGCTACACCTTC
clone size: .
J gene: TRBJ1-2
D gene: .
V gene: TRBV7-3

CDR3 protein: CASSVAPDETQYF
CDR3 DNA: TGTGCCAGCAGCGTAGCTCCGGATGAGACCCAGTACTTC
clone size: once
J gene: TRBJ2-5
D gene: .
V gene: TRBV9

CDR3 protein: CASSQESSTQPQHF
CDR3 DNA: TGCGCCAGCAGCCAAGAGTCGTCTACCCAGCCCCAGCATTTT
clone size: few
J gene: TRBJ1-5
D gene: .
V gene: TRBV4-1

CDR3 protein: CASSLSRTALVYGYTF
CDR3 DNA: TGTGCCAGCAGCTTGAGTAGGACAGCCCTAGTCTATGGCTACACCTTC
clone size: once
J gene: TRBJ1-2
D gene: .
V gene: TRBV5-6

CDR3 protein: CASSFETGQFNEKLFF
CDR3 DNA: TGTGCCAGCAGTTTTGAGACGGGACAGTTTAATGAAAAACTGTTTTTT
clone size: .
J gene: TRBJ1-4
D gene: TRBD1
V gene: TRBV28

CDR3 protein: CASSSRGQGINSPLHF
CDR3 DNA: TGTGCCAGCAGTTCCCGCGGACAGGGAATAAATTCACCCCTCCACTTT
clone size: once
J gene: TRBJ1-6
D gene: TRBD1
V gene: TRBV27

CDR3 protein: CASSLPQGAYNEQFF
CDR3 DNA: TGCGCCAGCAGCTTGCCTCAGGGGGCCTACAATGAGCAGTTCTTC
clone size: once
J gene: TRBJ2-1
D gene: TRBD1
V gene: TRBV5-1

CDR3 protein: CASSQGGLNYEQYF
CDR3 DNA: TGTGCCAGCAGCCAAGGGGGACTAAACTACGAGCAGTACTTC
clone size: .
J gene: TRBJ2-7
D gene: TRBD2
V gene: TRBV4-2

CDR3 protein: CAWSLLTRASYEQYF
CDR3 DNA: TGTGCCTGGAGTTTATTGACGCGTGCCTCCTACGAGCAGTACTTC
clone size: once
J gene: TRBJ2-7
D gene: .
V gene: TRBV30

CDR3 protein: CSVEDRGGTRTSYEQYF
CDR3 DNA: TGCAGCGTTGAAGATCGAGGGGGAACCCGGACCTCCTACGAGCAGTACTTC
clone size: .
J gene: TRBJ2-7
D gene: .
V gene: TRBV29-1

CDR3 protein: CASSSRLAVAYEQYF
CDR3 DNA: TGTGCCAGCAGTTCCCGACTAGCGGTAGCCTACGAGCAGTACTTC
clone size: few
J gene: TRBJ2-7
D gene: TRBD2
V gene: TRBV6-6

CDR3 protein: CASSVAGGDTEAFF
CDR3 DNA: TGTGCCAGCAGCGTAGCTGGGGGCGACACTGAAGCTTTCTTT
clone size: .
J gene: TRBJ1-1
D gene: .
V gene: TRBV9

CDR3 protein: CAISAHAGTIEQYF
CDR3 DNA: TGTGCCATCAGCGCCCATGCCGGGACCATCGAGCAGTACTTC
clone size: .
J gene: TRBJ2-7
D gene: .
V gene: TRBV10-3

CDR3 protein: CASSLTGTGANVLTF
CDR3 DNA: TGTGCCAGCAGCTTGACAGGGACTGGGGCCAACGTCCTGACTTTC
clone size: .
J gene: TRBJ2-6
D gene: .
V gene: TRBV5-6

CDR3 protein: CSVEGGDLNNEQFF
CDR3 DNA: TGCAGCGTTGAAGGAGGAGACCTTAACAATGAGCAGTTCTTC
clone size: .
J gene: TRBJ2-1
D gene: .
V gene: TRBV29-1

CDR3 protein: CSVEGPKEQYF
CDR3 DNA: TGCAGCGTTGAAGGCCCCAAAGAGCAGTACTTC
clone size: .
J gene: TRBJ2-7
D gene: .
V gene: TRBV29-1

CDR3 protein: CASSQVTGGLGGNTIYF
CDR3 DNA: TGCGCCAGCAGCCAAGTAACAGGGGGCTTGGGTGGAAACACCATATATTTT
clone size: once
J gene: TRBJ1-3
D gene: TRBD1
V gene: TRBV4-1

CDR3 protein: CASSSSWGGNEQFF
CDR3 DNA: TGTGCCAGCAGCTCTTCCTGGGGGGGGAATGAGCAGTTCTTC
clone size: .
J gene: TRBJ2-1
D gene: TRBD2
V gene: TRBV11-3

CDR3 protein: CASSDLNTGELFF
CDR3 DNA: TGCGCCAGCAGTGATTTGAACACCGGGGAGCTGTTTTTT
clone size: .
J gene: TRBJ2-2
D gene: .
V gene: TRBV5-1

CDR3 protein: CALQVGGEQYF
CDR3 DNA: TGCGCCTTGCAGGTTGGGGGCGAGCAGTACTTC
clone size: .
J gene: TRBJ2-7
D gene: .
V gene: TRBV10-2

CDR3 protein: CASSNLGYQPQHF
CDR3 DNA: TGTGCCAGCAGCAACCTGGGGTATCAGCCCCAGCATTTT
clone size: once
J gene: TRBJ1-5
D gene: .
V gene: TRBV28

CDR3 protein: CASSSLAVGDGTGELFF
CDR3 DNA: TGTGCCAGCAGTTCTCTAGCGGTGGGAGACGGCACCGGGGAGCTGTTTTTT
clone size: .
J gene: TRBJ2-2
D gene: TRBD2
V gene: TRBV27

CDR3 protein: CASSLFVGGEQYF
CDR3 DNA: TGTGCCAGCAGCTTGTTTGTGGGCGGCGAGCAGTACTTC
clone size: .
J gene: TRBJ2-7
D gene: .
V gene: TRBV5-4

CDR3 protein: CASSMTGSDTEAFF
CDR3 DNA: TGCGCCAGCAGTATGACAGGGTCCGACACTGAAGCTTTCTTT
clone size: .
J gene: TRBJ1-1
D gene: TRBD1
V gene: TRBV10-1

CDR3 protein: CASSLPTGSGYTF
CDR3 DNA: TGTGCCAGCAGCCTACCGACAGGTTCGGGCTACACCTTC
clone size: .
J gene: TRBJ1-2
D gene: .
V gene: TRBV7-6

CDR3 protein: CASSPTSRDRGGDNGYTF
CDR3 DNA: TGTGCCAGCAGCCCCACCTCCAGGGACAGGGGTGGAGACAATGGCTACACCTTC
clone size: .
J gene: TRBJ1-2
D gene: TRBD1
V gene: TRBV7-9

CDR3 protein: CASSLSGLVYEQYF
CDR3 DNA: TGTGCCAGCAGCTTATCTGGCCTAGTCTACGAGCAGTACTTC
clone size: .
J gene: TRBJ2-7
D gene: .
V gene: TRBV5-4

CDR3 protein: CASSILPSGPEGTQYF
CDR3 DNA: TGTGCCAGTAGTATCCTCCCTAGCGGGCCGGAAGGGACCCAGTACTTC
clone size: .
J gene: TRBJ2-5
D gene: TRBD2
V gene: TRBV19

CDR3 protein: CASSEIGPEGEQYF
CDR3 DNA: TGCGCCAGCAGTGAGATTGGGCCTGAGGGCGAGCAGTACTTC
clone size: .
J gene: TRBJ2-7
D gene: .
V gene: TRBV10-2